This T cell receptor (beta chain) was profiled in a study of PD-L1 blockade in urothelial cancer (TCRdb year 2017). About the full investigation: All patients started therapy around 2014 and received atezolizumab 1,200 mg intravenously every 3 weeks. About 90% of the 29 patients were males with bladder-origin urothelial cancer, and about 65% of the roughly 30 reported a prior smoking history. An ECOG performance status of 0 or 1 was recorded for the patients, and 0 to 3 prior chemotherapy regimens had been received by the patients. Blood samples were analyzed at 3 weeks after treatment start (second dose) and at 6 weeks after treatment start. A median of about 150,000 T cells and around 81,000 unique TCRs was obtained from blood samples, and a median clonality of approximately 0.08 was observed. The study, an exploratory multi-omic analysis, examined somatic, immune and clinical correlates of response to PD-L1 blockade with atezolizumab in urothelial cancer. TCR sequencing covered pretreatment tumor samples and matched, serially collected peripheral blood taken before and after atezolizumab treatment. Durable clinical benefit meant progression-free survival longer than 6 months, and TCR features were also tested against progression-free and overall survival. Whole exome sequencing and RNA sequencing of pretreatment tumors were performed alongside TCR sequencing in the same patients. Roughly 10 patients reached durable clinical benefit, while roughly 22 patients did not. Pretreatment blood TCR-seq was available for about 27 patients, at least one posttreatment blood collection was obtained for approximately 25 patients, and tumor TCR-seq was available for approximately 25 patients.

V is pared back by 4 bases and J by 4 bases, with 19 bases lying between the germline termini. Inclusive of the bounding cysteine and phenylalanine, the CDR3 is 16 residues long. CDR3 DNA is the only sequence kept; it has 48 bases, read in frame from the first base. CDR1 and CDR2 are drawn from the germline V gene: MDHEN, SYDVKM. The cohort included about 29 patients with locally advanced or metastatic urothelial carcinoma who were treated at Memorial Sloan Kettering on a trial protocol. Peripheral blood mononuclear cells were collected pretreatment and during treatment, with between 1 and 8 total time points obtained per patient. The Qiagen DNeasy Blood extraction kit was used to purify genomic DNA from total PBMCs and tumor samples. Collected pretreatment and during treatment, PBMCs were isolated and stored as previously described. Results the study describes overall, beyond this receptor: Because of the small sample size (n of about 30) and the many exploratory analyses performed, the results are intended to be regarded as hypothesis-generating. Greater expansion of tumor-associated TCR clones in peripheral blood 3 weeks after the start of treatment was observed in patients with durable benefit (n of about 24, p = 0.022). Improved progression-free and overall survival was found to be associated with pretreatment peripheral blood TCR clonality below the median.

Synthetic TCR analog templates were spiked into each PCR to estimate absolute template abundance from read counts. TCRbeta CDR3 regions were amplified from genomic DNA with bias-controlled V and J gene primers using the immunoSEQ assay. Rearranged TCRbeta segments were sequenced at approximately 20X coverage. For the original study's pipeline: Clustering was used to correct sequencing errors, and CDR3s were annotated against IMGT so that V, D and J genes could be assigned. Downstream analyses used only productive TCRbeta rearrangements, leaving out any out-of-frame or stop-codon sequences. Clonality was calculated as one minus the Shannon entropy normalized by the log of the number of unique productive sequences. Clones differing between time points or between blood and tumor were identified using Fisher's exact test with Benjamini-Hochberg correction, with an adjusted p below 0.01 applied as the threshold. The immuneACCESS repertoire file appears here via TCRdb, limited to in-frame rearrangements. These files lack a portion of the clones; in checked studies, under half of the deficit traces to unresolved V genes, and the cause of the others is not known. Clone size and V and J calls were adopted from that table, with D and trimming inferred from the DNA. A total of 85,000 to 130,000 clones appear in this sample, roughly nine tenths of them only once. Around 0.9% of the sample comes from the top ten.

This clone is a singleton in its sample. No cognate antigen has been identified for it. No base quality values were provided; no much bigger clone lies one nucleotide off. The sequence joins TRBV28 to TRBJ1-1; a tentative D call is TRBD1 (5 bases match). The material was PBMCs, obtained around atezolizumab (anti-PD-L1) treatment. This receptor was obtained from a woman of 80 years or more with urothelial cancer. The CDR3 region: CASSSPGAGGGTEAFF. In nucleotide form, the sequence is TGTGCCAGCAGTTCGCCGGGAGCCGGGGGGGGCACTGAAGCTTTCTTT.